What follows are 26 T cell receptor beta chains derived from one specimen sequenced in a study of T cell repertoires in cytomegalovirus infection. For these TCRs, the target antigens are not known. TCRdb re-analysed the reads in MiXCR, keeping a single row per CDR3 protein. The sample has around 570,000 distinct CDR3 sequences, about 39% seen once. Material: cultured PBMCs, obtained from culture after CMV antigen stimulation. These receptors originate from a human donor in good health (CMV status not recorded). Some clones in this sample may be carry-over from other donors' samples.

The rearrangement uses TRBV11-2 and TRBJ2-2; 8 bases are shared with TRBD2. Germline V lookup: CDR1 SGHAT, CDR2 FQNNGV. The CDR3 totals 15 residues. V shed 5 bases and J 6 bases; nucleotides not matched to a gene: 8. The CDR3 here is CASSGPAGVSGELFF. DNA of the CDR3: TGTGCCAGCAGCGGTCCAGCGGGAGTTTCCGGGGAGCTGTTTTTT.

CDR3 sequence reads: CASSFWGGGPDTQYF. The CDR3 DNA sequence: TGTGCCAGCAGCTTCTGGGGGGGGGGACCAGATACGCAGTATTTT. The chain has TRBV11-2 and TRBJ2-3, with 7 nucleotides matching TRBD2. The CDR3 has 15 amino acids. The V and J ends lost 3 bases and 4 bases, in that order; junction bases with no gene match: 7. The germline V gene encodes CDR1 SGHAT and CDR2 FQNNGV. Supplemented by reference TRBV11-2 and TRBJ2-3, the full variable domain reads EAGVAQSPRYKIIEKRQSVAFWCNPISGHATLYWYQQILGQGPKLLIQFQNNGVVDDSQLPKDRFSAERLKGVDSTLKIQPAKLEDSAVYLCASSFWGGGPDTQYFGPGTRLTVL.

The table lists this clonotype with a few counts. This chain links TRBV7-2 with TRBJ1-2; TRBD1 is a possible D gene (5 bases). The germline CDR1 and CDR2 sequences are SGHTA and FQGNSA. The CDR3 covers 15 residues. Trimming left V 3 bases short and J 2 bases short, with 13 bases between. The CDR3 is CASSLLARVNYGYTF. The CDR3 DNA reads as TGTGCCAGCAGCTTGCTCGCCAGGGTAAACTATGGCTACACCTTC.

The chain combines TRBV28 with TRBJ2-3; no firm D call. Germline CDR1 reads MDHEN; CDR2 reads SYDVKM. The CDR3 is 16 amino acids. Trimming removed 6 bases at V and 4 bases at J, with 20 bases between. Here the CDR3 DNA reads TGTGCCAGCAGCCCACAGTTTAAAATTAATCCAGATACGCAGTATTTT. Its translation is CASSPQFKINPDTQYF. The complete variable domain, with remaining parts taken from reference TRBV28 and TRBJ2-3, reads DVKVTQSSRYLVKRTGEKVFLECVQDMDHENMFWYRQDPGLGLRLIYFSYDVKMKEKGDIPEGYSVSREKKERFSLILESASTNQTSMYLCASSPQFKINPDTQYFGPGTRLTVL.

This clonotype was seen a few times. This chain uses TRBV4-3 with TRBJ1-1; unclear D gene. This CDR3 spans 17 amino acids. The ends were cut back, 1 base at V and 1 base at J, with 16 bases in the middle. Germline CDR1 is LGHNA and CDR2 is YSLEER. The CDR3 DNA reads TGCGCCAGCAGCCAAGGAGGCGGGTCCGAGGGGAACACTGAAGCTTTCTTT. Protein: CASSQGGGSEGNTEAFF.

This chain uses TRBV15 with TRBJ2-5; maybe TRBD2 (6 bases). Germline V gene lookup returns CDR1 LNHNV and CDR2 YYDKDF (reference sequence). The CDR3 spans 16 residues. Trimming removed 4 bases at V and 4 bases at J, with 19 bases between. CDR3 loop: CATSIMRPARGETQYF. Here the CDR3 DNA reads TGTGCCACCAGCATAATGCGACCCGCGCGGGGAGAGACCCAGTACTTC.

CDR3 residues: CASKHRRLNTEAFF. DNA for the CDR3: TGTGCCAGCAAGCATAGGCGATTGAACACTGAAGCTTTCTTT. This chain joins TRBV12-3 or TRBV12-4 and TRBJ1-1; no definite D call. The V end lost 7 bases, the J end lost 0 bases, and 12 bases lay between the germline ends. The CDR3 contains 14 residues.

V gene TRBV7-4 combines with J gene TRBJ1-6; TRBD1 is a possible D gene (5 bases). The germline V and J ends were trimmed by 5 bases and 4 bases, with 15 bases remaining between them. CDR3 length equals 16 residues. In germline, CDR1 is SGHVT, CDR2 SQSDAQ. Here the CDR3 DNA reads TGTGCCAGCAGCCTAGGGGCCTACCTTTATAATTCACCCCTCCACTTT. Translating it yields CASSLGAYLYNSPLHF.

The V and J genes are TRBV20-1 and TRBJ1-5; D gene uncertain. The germline gives CDR1 DFQATT, CDR2 SNEGSKA (reference sequence). The CDR3 is made up of 15 amino acids. V dropped 0 bases and J dropped 1 base, with 10 bases sitting between them. The CDR3: CSARDRSWSNQPQHF. DNA for the CDR3: TGCAGTGCTAGAGACAGGTCGTGGAGCAATCAGCCCCAGCATTTT.

This clonotype was observed a handful of times. The chain has TRBV7-2 and TRBJ2-1; D is unresolved. The CDR3 is 14 amino acids. V was pared by 3 bases and J by 9 bases, with 15 bases between. Germline V gives CDR1 SGHTA, CDR2 FQGNSA. Written as DNA, the CDR3 is TGTGCCAGCAGCTTCCGAAGCAGACCTAGTGAGCAGTTCTTC. Translated: CASSFRSRPSEQFF.

The rearrangement uses TRBV2 and TRBJ2-1; TRBD1 might be the D (5 bases). The CDR3 runs to 12 residues. Looked up from germline, CDR1 is SNHLY and CDR2 is FYNNEI. Trimming cost V 5 bases and J 7 bases, with 9 bases left between them. This CDR3 is CASSRKGNEQFF. The CDR3, as DNA: TGTGCCAGCAGTCGGAAGGGGAATGAGCAGTTCTTC.

The rearrangement uses TRBV20-1 and TRBJ1-1; 7 bases agree with TRBD1. The CDR3 covers 14 residues. Germline loops: CDR1 DFQATT, CDR2 SNEGSKA (reference sequence). Trimming took 2 bases from V and 1 from J; bases not matched to a gene: 4. CDR3 nucleotides: TGCAGTGCTAGATGGCGGACAGGGAACACTGAAGCTTTCTTT. It specifies CSARWRTGNTEAFF.

This clonotype has more than one count but fewer than ten. This chain joins TRBV6-2 or TRBV6-3 and TRBJ2-1; 9 bases match TRBD2. Germline values: CDR1 MNHEY, CDR2 SVGEGT. This CDR3 region has 19 residues. V trimming: 2 bases; J trimming: 5 bases; junction bases outside the gene matches: 16. CDR3 in amino acids: CASSYPVLSVAGADNEQFF. The CDR3 DNA sequence: TGTGCCAGCAGTTACCCGGTTCTTAGTGTAGCGGGAGCTGACAATGAGCAGTTCTTC.

This clonotype appeared once. The chain has TRBV19 and TRBJ2-1, with 9 nucleotides matching TRBD1. Germline lookup yields CDR1 LNHDA and CDR2 SQIVND (reference sequence). With V trimmed by 7 bases and J by 0 bases, 7 bases remained unmatched. This CDR3 contains 16 residues. Written as DNA, the CDR3 is TGTGCCAGTAACTCACAGGGGGCAAGCTCCTACAATGAGCAGTTCTTC. Protein sequence: CASNSQGASSYNEQFF.

The rearrangement links TRBV5-4 to TRBJ2-1; a weak D match, TRBD1 (6 bases). Germline V gives CDR1 SGHNT, CDR2 YYREEE (reference sequence). The V gene lost 0 bases and the J gene lost 4 bases, with 14 bases spanning the gap. This CDR3 is built from 16 residues. The CDR3 bases are TGTGCCAGCAGCTTGGCGGTACAGGGTTTTTACAATGAGCAGTTCTTC. Its translation is CASSLAVQGFYNEQFF.

This clonotype came up a few times. This rearrangement joins TRBV4-3 to TRBJ2-1; D gene unclear. Trimming left V 4 bases short and J 0 bases short, with 10 bases between. The CDR3 spans 15 residues. Germline assignment: CDR1 LGHNA and CDR2 YSLEER. CDR3 in DNA: TGCGCCAGCAGCCCTACTATGAGCTCCTACAATGAGCAGTTCTTC. Encoded protein: CASSPTMSSYNEQFF.

V usage is TRBV20-1 and J usage is TRBJ2-2; no clear D. Germline V gene lookup returns CDR1 DFQATT and CDR2 SNEGSKA (reference sequence). The CDR3 runs 14 residues. V shed 5 bases and J shed 1 base, with 11 bases lying between them. CDR3 nucleotide sequence: TGCAGTGCTCCTGACCGACAGAACACCGGGGAGCTGTTTTTT. Its translation is CSAPDRQNTGELFF.

This clonotype showed up just a few times. The V and J genes are TRBV7-8 and TRBJ2-1; 7 positions match TRBD2. The CDR3 has 14 residues. V shed 5 bases, J shed 7 bases, and the junction held 8 bases outside the gene matches. The germline V gene encodes CDR1 SGHVS and CDR2 FQNEAQ. CDR3 nucleotides: TGTGCCAGCAGCACCTCGCACGGGGGGAATGAGCAGTTCTTC. Encoded protein: CASSTSHGGNEQFF.

In DNA, the CDR3 is TGTGCCGCGCTCCCCCGGCCCGCGAACACCGGGGAGCTGTTTTTT. It is translated as CAALPRPANTGELFF. The chain is built from TRBV10-3 and TRBJ2-2; D uncertain. Per the germline V gene, CDR1 is ENHRY and CDR2 is SYGVKD. The CDR3 contains 15 residues. Trimming took off 11 bases at V and 0 bases at J, with 16 bases between the two ends.

This CDR3 reads CASSQVRSGPLHF. Here the CDR3 DNA reads TGTGCCAGCAGCCAAGTTCGATCGGGGCCCCTCCACTTT. The V call is TRBV14, the J call TRBJ1-6, with D uncertain. This CDR3 contains 13 residues. Germline CDR1 reads SGHDN; CDR2 reads FVKESK. Between the trimmed V and J ends, which lost 1 base and 13 bases, there was a span of 11 bases.

The chain employs TRBV6-8 and TRBJ2-7, with a possible D match to TRBD1 (6 bases). This CDR3 contains 18 residues. With 3 bases removed from V and 3 bases from J, the gap between germline ends came to 24 bases. Per the germline V gene, CDR1 is MNHGY and CDR2 is SAAAGT. CDR3 region: CASSYRIGQTKTLYEQYV. CDR3 in DNA: TGTGCCAGCAGTTATCGAATCGGACAGACAAAAACACTCTACGAGCAGTACGTC.

The chain uses TRBV4-1 and TRBJ1-1; a possible D gene is TRBD1 (5 bases). The V gene lost 4 bases and the J gene lost 7 bases, with 13 bases spanning the gap. The CDR3 extends over 13 amino acids. Germline lookup yields CDR1 MGHRA and CDR2 YSYEKL. CDR3 DNA sequence: TGCGCCAGCAGCCGCGGGACCAACGATGAAGCTTTCTTT. Translated, it gives CASSRGTNDEAFF.

This clonotype was counted a few times. This chain uses TRBV7-2 with TRBJ2-7; weak D call: TRBD2 (6 bases). Germline loops: CDR1 SGHTA, CDR2 FQGNSA. The germline V and J ends were trimmed by 5 bases and 0 bases, with 14 bases remaining between them. CDR3 size: 15 residues. This CDR3 reads CASSTAGLSSYEQYF. CDR3 in DNA: TGTGCCAGCAGCACCGCGGGGCTCAGCTCCTACGAGCAGTACTTC.

V gene TRBV7-4 combines with J gene TRBJ2-1; 7 positions agree with TRBD1. Germline V CDR1 and CDR2: SGHVT, SQSDAQ. The ends lost 6 bases at V and 8 bases at J; junction bases unmatched: 13. The CDR3 is made up of 15 amino acids. The CDR3 spells CASSSERQGGDEQFF. CDR3 coding DNA: TGTGCCAGCAGTTCAGAACGACAGGGCGGAGATGAGCAGTTCTTC.

This clonotype was recorded a few times. V gene TRBV3-1 combines with J gene TRBJ2-2; D call uncertain. The V end lost 0 bases, the J end lost 4 bases, and 6 bases lay between the germline ends. Germline V gives CDR1 LGHDT, CDR2 YNNKEL (reference sequence). This CDR3 comprises 14 residues. The CDR3: CASSQDWGTGELFF. The CDR3 nucleotides are TGTGCCAGCAGCCAAGATTGGGGCACCGGGGAGCTGTTTTTT.

This clonotype was found a few times. The chain employs TRBV7-2 and TRBJ2-7, with 9 bases aligning to TRBD1. CDR3 size: 15 residues. The germline V gene has CDR1 SGHTA and CDR2 FQGNSA. V lost 0 bases, J lost 6 bases, and 6 bases stayed unmatched. This chain's CDR3 is CASSLAGQGISEQYF. DNA for the CDR3: TGTGCCAGCAGCTTAGCGGGACAGGGAATCTCCGAGCAGTACTTC.